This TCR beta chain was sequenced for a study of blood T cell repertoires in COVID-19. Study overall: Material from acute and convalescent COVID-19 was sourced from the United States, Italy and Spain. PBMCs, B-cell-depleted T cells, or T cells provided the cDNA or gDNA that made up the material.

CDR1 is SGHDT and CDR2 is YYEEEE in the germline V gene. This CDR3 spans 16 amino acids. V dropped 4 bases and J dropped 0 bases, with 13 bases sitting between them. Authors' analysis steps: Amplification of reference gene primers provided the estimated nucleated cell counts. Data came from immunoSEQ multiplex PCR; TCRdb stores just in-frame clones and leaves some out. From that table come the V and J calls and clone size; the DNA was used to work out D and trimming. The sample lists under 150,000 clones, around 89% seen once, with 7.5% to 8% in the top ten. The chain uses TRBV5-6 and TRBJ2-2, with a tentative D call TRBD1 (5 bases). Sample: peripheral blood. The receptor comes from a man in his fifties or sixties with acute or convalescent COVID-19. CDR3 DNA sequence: TGTGCCAGCAGCAGGGGTGGGGCGGCGAACACCGGGGAGCTGTTTTTT. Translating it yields CASSRGGAANTGELFF.